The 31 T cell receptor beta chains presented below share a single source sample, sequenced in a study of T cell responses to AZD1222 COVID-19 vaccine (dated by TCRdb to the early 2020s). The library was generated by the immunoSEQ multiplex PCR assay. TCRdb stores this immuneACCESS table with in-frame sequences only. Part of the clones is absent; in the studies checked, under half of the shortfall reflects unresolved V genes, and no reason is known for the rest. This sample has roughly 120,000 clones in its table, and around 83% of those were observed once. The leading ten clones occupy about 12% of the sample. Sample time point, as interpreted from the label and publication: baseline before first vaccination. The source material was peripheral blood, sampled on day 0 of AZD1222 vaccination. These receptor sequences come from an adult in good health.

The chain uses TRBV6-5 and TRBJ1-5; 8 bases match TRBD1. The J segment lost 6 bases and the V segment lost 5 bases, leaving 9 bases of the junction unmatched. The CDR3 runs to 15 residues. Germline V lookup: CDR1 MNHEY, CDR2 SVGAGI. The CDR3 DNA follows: TGTGCCAGCAGTCCCGGACAGGGACGGGGTCAGCCCCAGCATTTT. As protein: CASSPGQGRGQPQHF.

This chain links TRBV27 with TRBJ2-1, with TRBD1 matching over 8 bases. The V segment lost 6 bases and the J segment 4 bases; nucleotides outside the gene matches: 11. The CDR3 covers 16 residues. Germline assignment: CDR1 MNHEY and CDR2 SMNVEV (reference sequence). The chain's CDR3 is CASRRNRDRIYNEQFF. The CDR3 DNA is TGTGCCAGCAGGCGGAACCGGGACAGGATATACAATGAGCAGTTCTTC.

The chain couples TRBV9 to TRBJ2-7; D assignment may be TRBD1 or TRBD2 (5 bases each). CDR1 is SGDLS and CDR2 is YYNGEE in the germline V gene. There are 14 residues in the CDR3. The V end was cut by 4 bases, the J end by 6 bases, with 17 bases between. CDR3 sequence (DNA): TGTGCCAGCAGCCCGGGGCTAGAAGGGACCGAGCAGTACTTC. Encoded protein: CASSPGLEGTEQYF.

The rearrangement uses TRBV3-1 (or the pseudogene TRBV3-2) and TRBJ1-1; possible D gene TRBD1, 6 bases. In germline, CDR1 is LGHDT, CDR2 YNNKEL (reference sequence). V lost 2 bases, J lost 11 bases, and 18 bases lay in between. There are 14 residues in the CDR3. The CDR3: CASSQTRQAQRAFF. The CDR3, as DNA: TGTGCCAGCAGCCAAACGCGACAGGCCCAAAGGGCTTTCTTT.

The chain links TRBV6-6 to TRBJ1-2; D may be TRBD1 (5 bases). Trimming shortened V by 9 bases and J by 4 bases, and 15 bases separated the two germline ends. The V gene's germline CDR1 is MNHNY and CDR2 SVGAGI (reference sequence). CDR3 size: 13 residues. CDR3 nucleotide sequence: TGTGCCAGTACCACGGGGGGAGGCTATGGCTACACCTTC. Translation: CASTTGGGYGYTF.

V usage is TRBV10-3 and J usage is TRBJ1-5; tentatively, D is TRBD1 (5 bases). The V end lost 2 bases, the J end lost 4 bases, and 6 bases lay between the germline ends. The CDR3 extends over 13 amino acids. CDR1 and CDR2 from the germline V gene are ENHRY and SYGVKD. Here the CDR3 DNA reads TGTGCCATCAGTGAGGGGACGAATCAGCCCCAGCATTTT. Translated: CAISEGTNQPQHF.

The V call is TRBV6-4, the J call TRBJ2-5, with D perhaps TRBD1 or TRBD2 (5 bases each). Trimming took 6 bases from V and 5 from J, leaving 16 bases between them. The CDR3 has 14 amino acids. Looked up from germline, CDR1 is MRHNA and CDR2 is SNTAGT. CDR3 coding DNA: TGTGCCAGCAGCCCCGGGACCGATGGGGAGACCCAGTACTTC. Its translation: CASSPGTDGETQYF.

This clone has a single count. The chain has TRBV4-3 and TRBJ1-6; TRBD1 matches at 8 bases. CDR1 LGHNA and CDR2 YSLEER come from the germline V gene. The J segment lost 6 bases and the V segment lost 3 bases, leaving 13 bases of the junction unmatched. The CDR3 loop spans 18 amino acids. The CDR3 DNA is TGCGCCAGCAGCCAGGCCCGGACAGGGAATGATCGTAATTCACCCCTCCACTTT. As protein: CASSQARTGNDRNSPLHF.

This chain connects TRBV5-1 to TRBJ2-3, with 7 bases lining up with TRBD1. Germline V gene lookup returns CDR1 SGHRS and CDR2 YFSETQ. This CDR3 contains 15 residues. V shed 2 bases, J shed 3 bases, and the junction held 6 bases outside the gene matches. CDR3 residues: CASSLTGDRTDTQYF. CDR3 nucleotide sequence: TGCGCCAGCAGCTTAACAGGGGATCGGACAGATACGCAGTATTTT.

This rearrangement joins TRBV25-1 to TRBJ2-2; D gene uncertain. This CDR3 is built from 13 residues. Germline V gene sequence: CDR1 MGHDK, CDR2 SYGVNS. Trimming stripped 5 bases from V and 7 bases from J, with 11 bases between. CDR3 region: CASSLPHDGELFF. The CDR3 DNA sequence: TGTGCCAGCAGTCTTCCTCACGACGGGGAGCTGTTTTTT.

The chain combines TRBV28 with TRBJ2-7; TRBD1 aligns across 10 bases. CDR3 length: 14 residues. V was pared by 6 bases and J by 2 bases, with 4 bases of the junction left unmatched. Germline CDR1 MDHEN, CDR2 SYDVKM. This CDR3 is CASRPGTGAYEQYF. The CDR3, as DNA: TGTGCCAGCAGACCCGGGACAGGGGCCTACGAGCAGTACTTC.

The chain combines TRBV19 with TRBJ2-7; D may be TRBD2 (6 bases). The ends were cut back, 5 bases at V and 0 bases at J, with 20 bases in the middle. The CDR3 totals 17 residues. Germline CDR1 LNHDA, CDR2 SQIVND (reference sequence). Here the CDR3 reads CASSPLIGTQSSYEQYF. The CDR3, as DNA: TGTGCCAGTAGTCCCCTTATCGGGACTCAGAGCTCCTACGAGCAGTACTTC.

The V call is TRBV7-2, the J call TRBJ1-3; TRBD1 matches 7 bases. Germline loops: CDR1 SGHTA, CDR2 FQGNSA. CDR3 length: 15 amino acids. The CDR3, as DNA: TGTGCTACGAAAGGGGGACAGAACTCTGGAAACACCATATATTTT. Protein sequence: CATKGGQNSGNTIYF.

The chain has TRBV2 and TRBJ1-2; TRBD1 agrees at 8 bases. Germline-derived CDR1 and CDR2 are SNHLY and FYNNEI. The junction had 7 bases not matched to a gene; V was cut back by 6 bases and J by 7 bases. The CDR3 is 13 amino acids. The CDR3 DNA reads TGTGCCAGCAGCACCGGGACAGGTCCTGGCTACACCTTC. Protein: CASSTGTGPGYTF.

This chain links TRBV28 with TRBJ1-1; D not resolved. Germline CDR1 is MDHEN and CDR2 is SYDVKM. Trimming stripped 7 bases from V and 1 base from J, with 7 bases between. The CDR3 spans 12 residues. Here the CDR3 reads CASNARNTEAFF. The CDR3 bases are TGTGCCAGCAATGCGAGGAACACTGAAGCTTTCTTT.

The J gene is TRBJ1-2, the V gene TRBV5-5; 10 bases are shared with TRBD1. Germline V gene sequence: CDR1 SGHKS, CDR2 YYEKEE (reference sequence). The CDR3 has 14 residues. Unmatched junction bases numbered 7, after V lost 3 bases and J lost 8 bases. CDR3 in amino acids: CASSWPGTGDGYTF. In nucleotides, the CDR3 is TGTGCCAGCAGCTGGCCCGGGACAGGGGACGGCTACACCTTC. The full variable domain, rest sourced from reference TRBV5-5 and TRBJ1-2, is DAGVTQSPTHLIKTRGQQVTLRCSPISGHKSVSWYQQVLGQGPQFIFQYYEKEERGRGNFPDRFSARQFPNYSSELNVNALLLGDSALYLCASSWPGTGDGYTFGSGTRLTVV.

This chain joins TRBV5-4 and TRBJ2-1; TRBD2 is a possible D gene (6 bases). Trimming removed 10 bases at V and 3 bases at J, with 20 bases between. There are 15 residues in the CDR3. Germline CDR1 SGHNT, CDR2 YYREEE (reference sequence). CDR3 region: CAARRREEGYNEQFF. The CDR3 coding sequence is TGTGCCGCACGGCGTCGAGAGGAGGGCTACAATGAGCAGTTCTTC.

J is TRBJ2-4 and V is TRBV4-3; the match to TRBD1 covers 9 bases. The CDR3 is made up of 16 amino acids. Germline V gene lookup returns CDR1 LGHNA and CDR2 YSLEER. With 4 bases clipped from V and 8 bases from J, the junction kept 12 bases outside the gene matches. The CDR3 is CASSPTQGQGRDIQYF. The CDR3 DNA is TGCGCCAGCAGCCCCACACAGGGACAGGGCAGAGACATTCAGTACTTC.

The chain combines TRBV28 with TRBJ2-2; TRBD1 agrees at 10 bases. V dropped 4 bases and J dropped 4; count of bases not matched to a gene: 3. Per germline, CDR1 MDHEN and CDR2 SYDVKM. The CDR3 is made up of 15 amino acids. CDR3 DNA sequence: TGTGCCAGCAGTTCCCGACAGGGGGCCACCGGGGAGCTGTTTTTT. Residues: CASSSRQGATGELFF. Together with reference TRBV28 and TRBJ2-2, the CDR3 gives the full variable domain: DVKVTQSSRYLVKRTGEKVFLECVQDMDHENMFWYRQDPGLGLRLIYFSYDVKMKEKGDIPEGYSVSREKKERFSLILESASTNQTSMYLCASSSRQGATGELFFGEGSRLTVL.

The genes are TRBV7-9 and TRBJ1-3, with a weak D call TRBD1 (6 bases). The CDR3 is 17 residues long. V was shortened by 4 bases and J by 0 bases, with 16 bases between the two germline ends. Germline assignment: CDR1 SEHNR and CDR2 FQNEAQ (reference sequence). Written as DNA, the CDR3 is TGTGCCAGCAGCTATATATTGACAGGCAACTCTGGAAACACCATATATTTT. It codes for CASSYILTGNSGNTIYF.

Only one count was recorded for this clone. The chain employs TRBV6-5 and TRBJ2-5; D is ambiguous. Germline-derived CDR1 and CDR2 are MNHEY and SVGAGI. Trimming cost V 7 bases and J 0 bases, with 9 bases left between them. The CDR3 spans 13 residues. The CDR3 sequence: CASMRPNQETQYF. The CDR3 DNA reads TGTGCCAGCATGAGACCCAACCAAGAGACCCAGTACTTC.

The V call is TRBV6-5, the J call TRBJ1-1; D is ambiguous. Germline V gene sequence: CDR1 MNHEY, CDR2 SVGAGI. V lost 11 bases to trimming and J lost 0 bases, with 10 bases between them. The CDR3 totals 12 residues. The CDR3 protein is CACGLMNTEAFF. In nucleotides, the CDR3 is TGTGCCTGCGGACTGATGAACACTGAAGCTTTCTTT.

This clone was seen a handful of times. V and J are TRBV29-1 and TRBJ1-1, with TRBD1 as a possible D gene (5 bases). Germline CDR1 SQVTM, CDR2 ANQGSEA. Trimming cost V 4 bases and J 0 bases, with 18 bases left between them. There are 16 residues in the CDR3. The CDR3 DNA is TGCAGCGTTGCCCGAGGAGGGGTCGGCATGAACACTGAAGCTTTCTTT. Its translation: CSVARGGVGMNTEAFF.

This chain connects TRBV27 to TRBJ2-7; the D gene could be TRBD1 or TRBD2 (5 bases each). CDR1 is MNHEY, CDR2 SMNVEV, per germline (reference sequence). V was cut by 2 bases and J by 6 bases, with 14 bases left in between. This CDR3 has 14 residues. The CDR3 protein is CASSLGRGASEQYF. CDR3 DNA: TGTGCCAGCAGTTTAGGTCGGGGCGCGTCCGAGCAGTACTTC.

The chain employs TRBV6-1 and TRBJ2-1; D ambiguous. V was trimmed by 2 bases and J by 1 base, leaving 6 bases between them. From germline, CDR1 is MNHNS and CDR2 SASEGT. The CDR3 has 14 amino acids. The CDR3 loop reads CASSERASYNEQFF. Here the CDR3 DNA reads TGTGCCAGCAGTGAACGGGCATCCTACAATGAGCAGTTCTTC.

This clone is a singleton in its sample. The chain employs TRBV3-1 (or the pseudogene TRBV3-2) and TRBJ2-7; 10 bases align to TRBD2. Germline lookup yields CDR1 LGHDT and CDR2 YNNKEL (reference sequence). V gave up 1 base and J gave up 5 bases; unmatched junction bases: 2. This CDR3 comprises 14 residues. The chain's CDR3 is CASSQVAGGHEQYF. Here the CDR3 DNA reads TGTGCCAGCAGCCAAGTAGCGGGGGGACACGAGCAGTACTTC.

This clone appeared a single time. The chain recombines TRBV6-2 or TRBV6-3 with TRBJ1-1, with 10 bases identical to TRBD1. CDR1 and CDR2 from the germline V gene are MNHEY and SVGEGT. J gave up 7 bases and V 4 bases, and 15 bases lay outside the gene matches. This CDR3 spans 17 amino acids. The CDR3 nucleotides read TGTGCCAGCAGTTCCCACCGGGACAGGGGACAAGTGAGTGAAGCTTTCTTT. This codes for CASSSHRDRGQVSEAFF.

This chain's CDR3 is CASSPQSSGANVLTF. As DNA, the CDR3 is TGTGCCAGCTCACCTCAGAGCTCTGGGGCCAACGTCCTGACTTTC. The chain couples TRBV18 to TRBJ2-6; D unclear. Germline values: CDR1 KGHSH, CDR2 LQKENI. The CDR3 is made up of 15 amino acids. V was cut by 3 bases and J by 0 bases, with 6 bases left in between.

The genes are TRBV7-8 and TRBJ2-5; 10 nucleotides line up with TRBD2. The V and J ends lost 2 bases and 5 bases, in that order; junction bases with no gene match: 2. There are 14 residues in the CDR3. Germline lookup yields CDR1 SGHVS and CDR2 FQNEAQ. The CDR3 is CASSLTSGEETQYF. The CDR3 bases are TGTGCCAGCAGCTTAACTAGCGGGGAGGAGACCCAGTACTTC.

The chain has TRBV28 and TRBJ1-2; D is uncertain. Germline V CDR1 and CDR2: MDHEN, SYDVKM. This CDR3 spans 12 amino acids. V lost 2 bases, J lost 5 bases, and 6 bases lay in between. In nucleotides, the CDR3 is TGTGCCAGCAGTTTAAGACGGTATGGCTACACCTTC. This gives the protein CASSLRRYGYTF.

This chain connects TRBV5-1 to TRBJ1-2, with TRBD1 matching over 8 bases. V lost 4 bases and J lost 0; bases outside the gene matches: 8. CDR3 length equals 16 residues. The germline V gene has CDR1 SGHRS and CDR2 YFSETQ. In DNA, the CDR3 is TGCGCCAGCAGCCTCGGGACAGGAATTTCTAACTATGGCTACACCTTC. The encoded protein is CASSLGTGISNYGYTF.